Listed below are T cell receptor beta chains from one sample, sequenced in a study of TIL therapy for anti-PD-1-resistant metastatic lung cancer. TCRdb's table, derived via immunoSEQ multiplex PCR, lists solely in-frame clones and lacks some. The sample lists about 100,000 clones, roughly 65% seen once, with 9.5% to 13% in the top ten. The source was tumor tissue, collected at baseline. The origin of the receptors is a person aged 25-85 years with non-small cell lung cancer. Each CDR3 is given with its conserved first and last residue. Fields, in order: D gene, clone size, J gene, V gene, CDR3 protein, CDR3 DNA. D genes are given only for firm matches. Clone size, where shown, is once, few, many, or a class for clones that have expanded.

D gene: TRBD2
clone size: once
J gene: TRBJ2-1
V gene: TRBV2
CDR3 protein: CASRGLAGEQFF
CDR3 DNA: TGTGCCAGCAGGGGACTAGCCGGTGAGCAGTTCTTC

D gene: .
clone size: .
J gene: TRBJ2-3
V gene: TRBV11-2
CDR3 protein: CASWGAGVTDTQYF
CDR3 DNA: TGTGCCAGCTGGGGGGCGGGTGTCACAGATACGCAGTATTTT

D gene: .
clone size: many
J gene: TRBJ2-2
V gene: TRBV19
CDR3 protein: CASTPGHPNTGELFF
CDR3 DNA: TGTGCCAGTACCCCTGGGCATCCGAACACCGGGGAGCTGTTTTTT

D gene: .
clone size: medium-sized
J gene: TRBJ2-7
V gene: TRBV11-2
CDR3 protein: CASSLDRAYEQYF
CDR3 DNA: TGTGCCAGCAGCTTAGATAGAGCCTACGAGCAGTACTTC

D gene: .
clone size: .
J gene: TRBJ1-6
V gene: TRBV7-2
CDR3 protein: CASSLVFSSSSYNSPLHF
CDR3 DNA: TGTGCCAGCAGCTTAGTGTTCTCCTCAAGCTCCTATAATTCACCCCTCCACTTT

D gene: .
clone size: .
J gene: TRBJ2-3
V gene: TRBV5-6
CDR3 protein: CASSFVADTQYF
CDR3 DNA: TGTGCCAGCAGCTTCGTGGCAGATACGCAGTATTTT

D gene: .
clone size: few
J gene: TRBJ2-7
V gene: TRBV19
CDR3 protein: CASSLTRVAPYEQYF
CDR3 DNA: TGTGCCAGTAGTCTCACGAGGGTAGCCCCCTACGAGCAGTACTTC

D gene: .
clone size: .
J gene: TRBJ2-1
V gene: TRBV12-3/TRBV12-4
CDR3 protein: CASTRTSYNEQFF
CDR3 DNA: TGTGCCAGCACCCGGACATCCTACAATGAGCAGTTCTTC

D gene: .
clone size: .
J gene: TRBJ2-7
V gene: TRBV6-4
CDR3 protein: CASSEGGPVREQYF
CDR3 DNA: TGTGCCAGCAGTGAGGGAGGCCCCGTGAGGGAGCAGTACTTC

D gene: TRBD1
clone size: .
J gene: TRBJ2-1
V gene: TRBV18
CDR3 protein: CASSPPRGRGNEQFF
CDR3 DNA: TGTGCCAGCTCACCACCGAGGGGGCGCGGCAATGAGCAGTTCTTC

D gene: .
clone size: .
J gene: TRBJ2-3
V gene: TRBV6-4
CDR3 protein: CASSDSGGSSTDTQYF
CDR3 DNA: TGTGCCAGCAGTGACTCGGGCGGTTCTAGCACAGATACGCAGTATTTT

D gene: .
clone size: .
J gene: TRBJ2-1
V gene: TRBV24-1
CDR3 protein: CATGKGGIYNEQFF
CDR3 DNA: TGTGCCACCGGCAAGGGGGGGATATACAATGAGCAGTTCTTC

D gene: .
clone size: once
J gene: TRBJ2-5
V gene: TRBV19
CDR3 protein: CASSKQPGGQSTQYF
CDR3 DNA: TGTGCCAGTAGTAAGCAACCGGGGGGCCAGTCAACCCAGTACTTC

D gene: TRBD1
clone size: .
J gene: TRBJ1-1
V gene: TRBV19
CDR3 protein: CASRGQGNTEAFF
CDR3 DNA: TGTGCCAGTAGGGGACAGGGGAACACTGAAGCTTTCTTT

D gene: .
clone size: .
J gene: TRBJ1-6
V gene: TRBV10-3
CDR3 protein: CAISSPPGQPNSPLHF
CDR3 DNA: TGTGCCATCAGTTCACCCCCAGGGCAGCCTAATTCACCCCTCCACTTT

D gene: TRBD2
clone size: .
J gene: TRBJ2-1
V gene: TRBV28
CDR3 protein: CASGASGGANEQFF
CDR3 DNA: TGTGCCAGCGGTGCTAGCGGGGGGGCCAATGAGCAGTTCTTC

D gene: TRBD1
clone size: once
J gene: TRBJ2-5
V gene: TRBV5-4
CDR3 protein: CASRSGTGEETQYF
CDR3 DNA: TGTGCCAGCAGATCCGGGACAGGGGAGGAGACCCAGTACTTC

D gene: .
clone size: few
J gene: TRBJ1-1
V gene: TRBV6-5
CDR3 protein: CASTNSWVTEAFF
CDR3 DNA: TGTGCCAGCACCAACTCCTGGGTAACTGAAGCTTTCTTT

D gene: .
clone size: .
J gene: TRBJ2-1
V gene: TRBV5-4
CDR3 protein: CASSLKGSYNEQFF
CDR3 DNA: TGTGCCAGCAGCTTGAAGGGCTCCTACAATGAGCAGTTCTTC

D gene: TRBD2
clone size: few
J gene: TRBJ2-3
V gene: TRBV9
CDR3 protein: CASGTSGGPSDTQYF
CDR3 DNA: TGTGCCAGCGGGACTAGCGGGGGGCCCTCAGATACGCAGTATTTT

D gene: TRBD1
clone size: .
J gene: TRBJ1-3
V gene: TRBV7-2
CDR3 protein: CASSQRTGGSTIYF
CDR3 DNA: TGTGCCAGCAGCCAAAGGACAGGGGGCAGCACCATATATTTT

D gene: TRBD2
clone size: .
J gene: TRBJ2-5
V gene: TRBV6-2/TRBV6-3
CDR3 protein: CASSYSGGVPYQETQYF
CDR3 DNA: TGTGCCAGCAGTTACAGCGGGGGGGTGCCCTATCAAGAGACCCAGTACTTC

D gene: .
clone size: .
J gene: TRBJ1-2
V gene: TRBV6-2/TRBV6-3
CDR3 protein: CASSDNYGYTF
CDR3 DNA: TGTGCCAGCAGTGACAACTATGGCTACACCTTC

D gene: .
clone size: .
J gene: TRBJ2-1
V gene: TRBV30
CDR3 protein: CAWSVLGGVNQFF
CDR3 DNA: TGTGCCTGGAGTGTACTAGGAGGGGTTAACCAGTTCTTC

D gene: .
clone size: few
J gene: TRBJ2-3
V gene: TRBV7-6
CDR3 protein: CASSLAWSGVGTDTQYF
CDR3 DNA: TGTGCCAGCAGCTTAGCGTGGTCAGGGGTGGGCACAGATACGCAGTATTTT

D gene: .
clone size: .
J gene: TRBJ1-4
V gene: TRBV11-2
CDR3 protein: CASSPWTATNEKLFF
CDR3 DNA: TGTGCCAGCAGCCCCTGGACAGCAACTAATGAAAAACTGTTTTTT

D gene: .
clone size: few
J gene: TRBJ1-2
V gene: TRBV28
CDR3 protein: CASSTWTASITF
CDR3 DNA: TGTGCCAGCAGTACATGGACAGCCTCGATCACCTTC

D gene: TRBD1
clone size: .
J gene: TRBJ2-2
V gene: TRBV6-2/TRBV6-3
CDR3 protein: CASSYAGTGRSGELFF
CDR3 DNA: TGTGCCAGCAGTTACGCAGGGACAGGACGGTCCGGGGAGCTGTTTTTT

D gene: .
clone size: .
J gene: TRBJ2-3
V gene: TRBV18
CDR3 protein: CASSPPGGSGTDTQYF
CDR3 DNA: TGTGCCAGCTCACCACCTGGAGGATCTGGCACAGATACGCAGTATTTT